This T cell receptor (beta chain) came from a study of blood T cell repertoires in COVID-19. This clone was seen only once. CDR1 and CDR2 from the germline V gene are KGHSH and LQKENI. V lost 2 bases, J lost 2 bases, and 9 bases lay in between. The CDR3 has 14 residues. Measured with immunoSEQ multiplex PCR; TCRdb has only the in-frame clones, and not every one. In the table there are about 180,000 clones, just under 80% of which are singletons. Source material: peripheral blood. The chain employs TRBV18 and TRBJ1-1; D is undetermined. The sequence was obtained from a man in his 70s with active or convalescent COVID-19. DNA for the CDR3: TGTGCCAGCTCACCAAATCGGGGTAACACTGAAGCTTTCTTT. Its translation: CASSPNRGNTEAFF.